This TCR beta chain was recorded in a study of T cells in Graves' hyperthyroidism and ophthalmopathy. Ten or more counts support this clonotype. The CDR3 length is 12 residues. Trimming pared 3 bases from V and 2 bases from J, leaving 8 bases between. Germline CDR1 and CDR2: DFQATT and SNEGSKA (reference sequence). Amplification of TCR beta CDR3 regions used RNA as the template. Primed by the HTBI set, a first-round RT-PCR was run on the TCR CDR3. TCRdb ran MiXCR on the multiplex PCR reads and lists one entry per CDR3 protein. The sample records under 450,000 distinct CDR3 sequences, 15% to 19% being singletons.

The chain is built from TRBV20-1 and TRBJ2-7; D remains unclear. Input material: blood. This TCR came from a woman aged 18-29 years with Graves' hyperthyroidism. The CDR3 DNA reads TGCAGTGCTAGGACTGAAACCTACGAGCAGTACTTC. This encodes CSARTETYEQYF.